Listed below are T cell receptor beta chains from one sample, sequenced in a study of T cell changes during pregnancy in multiple sclerosis. The table came from immunoSEQ multiplex PCR; TCRdb's copy has only in-frame clones and leaves some out. The sample has some 96,000 clones; around 93% are singletons. Sequenced here: peripheral blood, sampled after pregnancy. The receptor source for this set is a female donor with multiple sclerosis, enrolled in a pregnancy study. CDR3s include the opening cysteine and the closing phenylalanine or tryptophan. A D gene is named only where the DNA matches it firmly. Size values are once, few and many counts, or a class for expanded clones, and some rows have none.

abundance	v_gene	j_gene	len	d_gene	CDR3aa	CDR3nt
NA	TRBV4-3	TRBJ1-3	16	NA	CASSRWGGSTGNTIYF	TGCGCCAGCAGCCGCTGGGGAGGGTCCACTGGAAACACCATATATTTT
NA	TRBV27	TRBJ2-1	16	TRBD1	CASSPFHRGSYNEQFF	TGTGCCAGCAGTCCATTTCACAGGGGCTCCTACAATGAGCAGTTCTTC
NA	TRBV19	TRBJ2-3	14	NA	CASSPDRGADTQYF	TGTGCCAGTAGTCCCGACCGGGGGGCCGATACGCAGTATTTT
NA	TRBV6-5	TRBJ1-2	14	NA	CASSYFGGRYGYTF	TGTGCCAGCAGTTATTTCGGCGGGCGCTATGGCTACACCTTC
NA	TRBV5-1	TRBJ1-1	15	NA	CASSWGGDPRAEAFF	TGCGCCAGCAGCTGGGGGGGAGACCCCCGGGCTGAAGCTTTCTTT
NA	TRBV19	TRBJ2-5	13	TRBD1	CASSRDREETQYF	TGTGCCAGTAGTAGAGACAGGGAAGAGACCCAGTACTTC
NA	TRBV9	TRBJ2-4	13	TRBD1	CASSVGTENIQYF	TGTGCCAGCAGTGTTGGGACAGAAAACATTCAGTACTTC
NA	TRBV28	TRBJ1-6	15	NA	CASSSLGGWNSPLHF	TGTGCCAGCAGTTCCCTGGGGGGGTGGAATTCACCCCTCCACTTT
NA	TRBV7-2	TRBJ2-1	18	TRBD2	CASSSAWTSGVSYNEQFF	TGTGCCAGCAGCTCGGCCTGGACTAGCGGGGTATCCTACAATGAGCAGTTCTTC
once	TRBV11-3	TRBJ2-2	17	TRBD2	CASAPGLAGSNTGELFF	TGTGCCAGCGCACCAGGACTAGCGGGAAGCAACACCGGGGAGCTGTTTTTT
NA	TRBV9	TRBJ1-1	15	NA	CASSVDLQVNTEAFF	TGTGCCAGCAGCGTAGACCTTCAGGTGAACACTGAAGCTTTCTTT
once	TRBV7-3	TRBJ1-1	14	NA	CASSPGLLGTEAFF	TGTGCCAGCAGTCCAGGTTTACTCGGAACTGAAGCTTTCTTT
NA	TRBV5-8	TRBJ2-3	12	NA	CASSARGGTQYF	TGTGCCAGCAGCGCCAGAGGTGGAACGCAGTATTTT
NA	TRBV29-1	TRBJ2-7	15	TRBD1	CSVTAPDRGQREQYF	TGCAGCGTGACTGCCCCGGACAGGGGCCAACGGGAGCAGTACTTC
NA	TRBV15	TRBJ2-7	16	TRBD2	CATSRGTSPGKYEQYF	TGTGCCACCAGCAGGGGGACTAGCCCCGGGAAATACGAGCAGTACTTC
NA	TRBV27	TRBJ2-3	14	TRBD2	CASTQAGGSDTQYF	TGTGCCAGCACTCAAGCGGGAGGTTCGGATACGCAGTATTTT
few	TRBV28	TRBJ1-1	14	NA	CASSLGGPEKHAFF	TGTGCCAGCAGTTTAGGCGGCCCCGAAAAACACGCTTTCTTT
NA	TRBV5-1	TRBJ2-3	14	NA	CASSLAGNTDTQYF	TGCGCCAGCAGCTTGGCGGGGAACACAGATACGCAGTATTTT
NA	TRBV11-2	TRBJ2-2	13	NA	CASSLPGAGELFF	TGTGCCAGCAGCTTACCCGGGGCCGGGGAGCTGTTTTTT
NA	TRBV4-1	TRBJ1-4	16	NA	CASSQDNLLINEKLFF	TGCGCCAGCAGCCAAGATAATCTCCTAATTAATGAAAAACTGTTTTTT
NA	TRBV30	TRBJ1-1	11	NA	CAWSYQREAFF	TGTGCCTGGAGTTACCAACGGGAAGCTTTCTTT
NA	TRBV25-1	TRBJ2-2	14	TRBD1	CASCRTGGTGELFF	TGTGCCAGCTGCCGGACAGGGGGTACCGGGGAGCTGTTTTTT
NA	TRBV18	TRBJ2-4	16	TRBD2	CASSINSGRAENIQYF	TGTGCCAGCTCTATCAACAGCGGGAGGGCCGAAAACATTCAGTACTTC
NA	TRBV28	TRBJ2-1	13	NA	CATVGRENAEQFF	TGTGCCACCGTGGGAAGGGAGAACGCTGAGCAGTTCTTC
NA	TRBV10-3	TRBJ1-3	15	NA	CAIRVDRPSGNTIYF	TGTGCCATCAGGGTCGACAGACCCTCTGGAAACACCATATATTTT
few	TRBV27	TRBJ1-1	13	NA	CASSSGLNTEAFF	TGTGCCAGCAGTTCAGGTTTGAACACTGAAGCTTTCTTT